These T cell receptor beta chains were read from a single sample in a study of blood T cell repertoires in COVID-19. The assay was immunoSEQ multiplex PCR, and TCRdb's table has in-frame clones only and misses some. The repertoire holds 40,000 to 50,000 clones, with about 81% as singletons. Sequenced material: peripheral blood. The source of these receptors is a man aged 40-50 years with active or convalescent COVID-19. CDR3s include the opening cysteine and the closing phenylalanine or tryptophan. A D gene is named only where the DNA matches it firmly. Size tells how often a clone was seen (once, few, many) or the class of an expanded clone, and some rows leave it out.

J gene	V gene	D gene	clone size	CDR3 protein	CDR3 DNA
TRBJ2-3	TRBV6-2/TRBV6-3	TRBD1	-	CASSPQDRLTQYF	TGTGCCAGCAGTCCACAGGACAGGTTAACGCAGTATTTT
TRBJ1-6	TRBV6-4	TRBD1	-	CASRSTGNSPLHF	TGTGCCAGCAGGTCGACAGGGAATTCACCCCTCCACTTT
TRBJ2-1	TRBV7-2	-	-	CASSPRVGFEQFF	TGTGCCAGCAGCCCGAGGGTCGGTTTTGAGCAGTTCTTC
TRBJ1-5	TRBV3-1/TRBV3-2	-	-	CASSQNPVNNQPQHF	TGTGCCAGCAGCCAAAACCCAGTTAACAATCAGCCCCAGCATTTT
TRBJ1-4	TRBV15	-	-	CATSTQGREKLFF	TGTGCCACCAGCACCCAGGGGCGGGAAAAACTGTTTTTT
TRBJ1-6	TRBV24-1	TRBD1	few	CATSDSRTGTMSPLHF	TGTGCCACCAGTGATTCTAGGACAGGGACGATGTCACCCCTCCACTTT
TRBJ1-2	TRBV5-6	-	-	CASSFLGTGLNYGYTF	TGTGCCAGCAGCTTCCTTGGTACAGGGTTAAACTATGGCTACACCTTC
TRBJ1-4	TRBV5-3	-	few	CARSLRDKKGDGEKLFF	TGTGCCAGAAGCCTAAGGGACAAAAAGGGGGACGGTGAAAAACTGTTTTTT
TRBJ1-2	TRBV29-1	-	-	CSVEDGWGHGYGYTF	TGCAGCGTTGAAGACGGGTGGGGGCATGGGTATGGCTACACCTTC
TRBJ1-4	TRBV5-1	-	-	CASSQTVVGEKLFF	TGCGCCAGCAGCCAGACAGTGGTTGGGGAAAAACTGTTTTTT
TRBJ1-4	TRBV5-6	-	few	CASSLREGTGKEKLFF	TGTGCCAGCAGCTTAAGAGAGGGAACAGGGAAGGAAAAACTGTTTTTT
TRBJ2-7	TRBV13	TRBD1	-	CASRGRQGRNEQYF	TGTGCCAGCAGGGGAAGACAGGGGAGAAACGAGCAGTACTTC
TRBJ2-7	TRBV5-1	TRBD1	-	CASSQPGQGSYEQYF	TGCGCCAGCAGCCAGCCGGGACAGGGGTCTTACGAGCAGTACTTC
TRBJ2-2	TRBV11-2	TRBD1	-	CASSLDPNRGRGGELFF	TGTGCCAGCAGCTTAGACCCGAACAGGGGGCGAGGCGGGGAGCTGTTTTTT
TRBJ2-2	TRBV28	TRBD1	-	CAIGQGAGELFF	TGTGCCATAGGACAGGGCGCCGGGGAGCTGTTTTTT
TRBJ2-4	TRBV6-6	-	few	CASSPRVGQPGVYIQYF	TGTGCCAGCAGTCCCCGGGTGGGACAGCCGGGGGTTTACATTCAGTACTTC
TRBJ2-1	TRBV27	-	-	CASSFGTPLYNEQFF	TGTGCCAGCAGTTTCGGGACACCGTTATACAATGAGCAGTTCTTC
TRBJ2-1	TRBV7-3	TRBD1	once	CASSSQTGVNYNEQFF	TGTGCCAGCAGCTCGCAGACAGGGGTCAACTACAATGAGCAGTTCTTC
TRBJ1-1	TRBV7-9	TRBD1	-	CASHLWTGAVGTEAFF	TGTGCCAGCCACCTTTGGACAGGTGCGGTAGGGACTGAAGCTTTCTTT
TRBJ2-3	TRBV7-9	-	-	CASSLTLTGTQYF	TGTGCCAGCAGCCTGACCCTCACGGGTACGCAGTATTTT
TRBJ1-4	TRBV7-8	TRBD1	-	CASSFSGTGPEKLFF	TGTGCCAGCAGCTTTTCCGGGACAGGGCCTGAAAAACTGTTTTTT
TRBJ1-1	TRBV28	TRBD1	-	CASRRSTGSTEAFF	TGTGCCAGCAGGAGGTCGACAGGGAGCACTGAAGCTTTCTTT
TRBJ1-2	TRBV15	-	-	CATSEGRGYGYTF	TGTGCCACCAGCGAAGGACGGGGCTATGGCTACACCTTC
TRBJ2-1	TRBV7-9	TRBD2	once	CASSHGDGVRAGAYNEQFF	TGTGCCAGCAGCCATGGCGACGGAGTCCGGGCGGGAGCTTACAATGAGCAGTTCTTC
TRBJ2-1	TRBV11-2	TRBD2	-	CASSLSSGGKEQFF	TGTGCCAGCAGCTTGAGTAGCGGGGGCAAGGAGCAGTTCTTC
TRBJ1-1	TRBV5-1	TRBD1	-	CASSLYGQGNTEAFF	TGCGCCAGCAGCTTGTACGGACAGGGGAACACTGAAGCTTTCTTT
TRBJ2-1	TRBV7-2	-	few	CASSLIGSEQFF	TGTGCCAGCAGCTTAATTGGGAGTGAGCAGTTCTTC
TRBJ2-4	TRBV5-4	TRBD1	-	CASSFGEGQGSKNIQYF	TGTGCCAGCAGCTTTGGGGAAGGACAGGGGTCCAAAAACATTCAGTACTTC
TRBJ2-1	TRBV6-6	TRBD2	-	CASSKDPGLAGGTSYNEQFF	TGTGCCAGCAGCAAGGACCCGGGACTAGCGGGGGGTACCTCCTACAATGAGCAGTTCTTC
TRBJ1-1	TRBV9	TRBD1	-	CASSVRDRGFTEAFF	TGTGCCAGCAGCGTCCGGGACAGGGGGTTCACTGAAGCTTTCTTT
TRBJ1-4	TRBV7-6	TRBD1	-	CASSSRQGPNEKLFF	TGTGCCAGCAGTTCGAGACAGGGCCCTAATGAAAAACTGTTTTTT
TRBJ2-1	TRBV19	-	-	CASSAGTGTNNEQFF	TGTGCCAGTTCCGCCGGGACTGGGACCAACAATGAGCAGTTCTTC
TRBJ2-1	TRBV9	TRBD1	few	CASSVEGQGPNEQFF	TGTGCCAGCAGCGTAGAGGGACAGGGTCCCAATGAGCAGTTCTTC
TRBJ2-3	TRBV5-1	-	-	CASGSPSTDTQYF	TGCGCCAGCGGCTCCCCTAGCACAGATACGCAGTATTTT
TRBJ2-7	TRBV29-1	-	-	CSVEQGSPYEQYF	TGCAGCGTTGAGCAGGGAAGTCCCTACGAGCAGTACTTC
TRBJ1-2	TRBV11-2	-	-	CASSATGGGYTF	TGTGCCAGCAGCGCTACAGGTGGCGGCTACACCTTC
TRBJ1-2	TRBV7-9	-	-	CASSLVPGDGYTF	TGTGCCAGCAGCTTAGTTCCCGGGGATGGCTACACCTTC
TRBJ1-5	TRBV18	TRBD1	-	CASSLGQDQPQHF	TGTGCCAGCTCCCTGGGACAGGACCAGCCCCAGCATTTT
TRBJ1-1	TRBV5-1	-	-	CASSFGGANTEAFF	TGCGCCAGCAGCTTCGGTGGGGCGAACACTGAAGCTTTCTTT
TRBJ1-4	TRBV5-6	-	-	CASSSWTLPEKLFF	TGTGCCAGCAGCTCGTGGACACTCCCAGAAAAACTGTTTTTT
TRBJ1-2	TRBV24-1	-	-	CATSDFDYNYGYTF	TGTGCCACCAGTGATTTCGACTACAACTATGGCTACACCTTC
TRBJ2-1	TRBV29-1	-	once	CSVEKAGVGNEQFF	TGCAGCGTTGAAAAAGCTGGAGTCGGGAATGAGCAGTTCTTC
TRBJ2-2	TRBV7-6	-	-	CASSSYLLNTGELFF	TGTGCCAGCAGCTCCTACCTTTTGAACACCGGGGAGCTGTTTTTT
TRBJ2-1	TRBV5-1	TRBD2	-	CASSLGLAGTYNEQFF	TGCGCCAGCAGCTTGGGTCTAGCGGGGACATACAATGAGCAGTTCTTC
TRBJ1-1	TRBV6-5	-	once	CASSYSTGLYTEAFF	TGTGCCAGCAGTTACTCAACAGGGCTATACACTGAAGCTTTCTTT
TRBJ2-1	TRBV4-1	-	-	CASSTQDYNEQFF	TGCGCCAGCAGCACCCAGGACTACAATGAGCAGTTCTTC
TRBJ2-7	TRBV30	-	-	CAWSVSSYEQYF	TGTGCCTGGAGTGTGTCGTCCTACGAGCAGTACTTC
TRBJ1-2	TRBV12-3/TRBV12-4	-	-	CASSTDSTYGYTF	TGTGCCAGCAGTACTGACTCGACCTATGGCTACACCTTC
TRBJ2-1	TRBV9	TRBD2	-	CASSAHGLAGDTYNEQFF	TGTGCCAGCAGCGCCCACGGACTAGCGGGAGACACCTACAATGAGCAGTTCTTC
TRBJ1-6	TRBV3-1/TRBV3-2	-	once	CASSQVASPLHF	TGTGCCAGCAGCCAAGTGGCATCACCCCTCCACTTT
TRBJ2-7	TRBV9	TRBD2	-	CASSVDAGGVNEQYF	TGTGCCAGCAGCGTAGATGCGGGAGGGGTCAACGAGCAGTACTTC